These 22 T cell receptor beta chains were sequenced from one sample in a study of OX40 agonist ivuxolimab in advanced cancers. TCRdb's copy holds only in-frame clones and misses some; the assay was immunoSEQ multiplex PCR. The sample lists around 70,000 clones; over 75% were seen once. The sequencing here drew on CD4+ or CD8+ T cells sorted from blood, taken in a trial of the OX40 agonist ivuxolimab. All receptors derive from an adult with an advanced solid tumor such as melanoma, head and neck, liver or kidney cancer.

The chain uses TRBV27 and TRBJ2-7; 7 nucleotides match TRBD1. This CDR3 is built from 15 residues. V shed 0 bases and J 2 bases; nucleotides not matched to a gene: 4. The germline gives CDR1 MNHEY, CDR2 SMNVEV (reference sequence). CDR3 nucleotides: TGTGCCAGCAGTTTATCAGGGGGCCGGACCTACGAGCAGTACTTC. It translates to CASSLSGGRTYEQYF.

The chain uses TRBV11-3 and TRBJ2-2, with 13 positions matching TRBD2. Germline lookup yields CDR1 SGHNT and CDR2 YENEEA. After removal of 5 bases from V and 2 bases from J, the junction contained 11 bases not matched to a gene. This CDR3 is 19 amino acids long. CDR3 in amino acids: CASSASGLAGPVNTGELFF. CDR3 nucleotides: TGTGCCAGCAGCGCCTCGGGACTAGCGGGACCAGTTAACACCGGGGAGCTGTTTTTT.

The rearrangement joins TRBV19 to TRBJ1-2; D is undetermined. This CDR3 has 14 residues. Trimming removed 8 bases from V and 5 bases from J, with 18 bases in between. CDR1 is LNHDA and CDR2 is SQIVND in the germline V gene (reference sequence). CDR3 residues: CASLPGGQLYGYTF. The CDR3 DNA sequence: TGTGCCAGTCTCCCGGGCGGGCAGCTATATGGCTACACCTTC.

The chain couples TRBV25-1 to TRBJ1-2, with TRBD1 identical over 8 bases. CDR1 and CDR2 (germline): MGHDK, SYGVNS. The length of the CDR3 is 14 residues. Trimming cost V 4 bases and J 8 bases; bases outside gene matches: 9. CDR3 in amino acids: CASSATGTGGGYTF. The CDR3, as DNA: TGTGCCAGCAGTGCGACCGGGACAGGTGGCGGCTACACCTTC.

The chain employs TRBV6-1 and TRBJ1-6; 11 bases align to TRBD1. Germline CDR1 is MNHNS and CDR2 is SASEGT. V was clipped by 4 bases and J by 4 bases; unmatched bases: 9. The CDR3 sequence is 18 residues long. The CDR3 nucleotides are TGTGCCAGCAGTGGCCCTCCGGGACAGGGGGTATATAATTCACCCCTCCACTTT. It yields the protein CASSGPPGQGVYNSPLHF.

Regarding this clone: This specimen includes other DNA sequences encoding the same CDR3. This rearrangement joins TRBV2 to TRBJ2-3; 8 nucleotides agree with TRBD1. CDR1 is SNHLY, CDR2 FYNNEI, per germline. J lost 3 bases, V lost 5 bases, and 4 bases had no gene match. This CDR3 region has 14 residues. The CDR3 loop reads CASSRQGRTDTQYF. For the CDR3, the DNA is TGTGCCAGCAGTCGACAGGGGAGAACAGATACGCAGTATTTT.

V usage is TRBV6-5 and J usage is TRBJ1-1; no reliable D call. Germline V CDR1 and CDR2: MNHEY, SVGAGI. The CDR3 sequence is 13 residues long. V lost 7 bases and J 0 bases, leaving 9 bases between the germline ends. CDR3 in amino acids: CASTGAMNTEAFF. CDR3 in DNA: TGTGCCAGCACCGGAGCCATGAACACTGAAGCTTTCTTT.

The gene calls are TRBV6-1 and TRBJ2-3; 8 bases fit TRBD2. Germline CDR1 reads MNHNS; CDR2 reads SASEGT. With 4 bases clipped from V and 3 bases from J, the junction kept 3 bases outside the gene matches. The CDR3 covers 14 residues. The CDR3 coding sequence is TGTGCCAGCAGTGCGGGGGGGGGAACAGATACGCAGTATTTT. Its protein product is CASSAGGGTDTQYF.

The CDR3 sequence is CAGLGQGNTEAFF. CDR3 nucleotides: TGTGCCGGTCTGGGGCAGGGTAACACTGAAGCTTTCTTT. The chain has TRBV5-8 and TRBJ1-1; TRBD1 is a possible D gene (5 bases). The ends were cut back, 10 bases at V and 2 bases at J, with 15 bases in the middle. CDR1 and CDR2 from the germline V gene are SGHTS and YDEGEE. CDR3 length: 13 amino acids. Combining the CDR3 with reference TRBV5-8 and TRBJ1-1 gives the whole variable domain EAGVTQSPTHLIKTRGQQATLRCSPISGHTSVYWYQQALGLGLQFLLWYDEGEERNRGNFPPRFSGRQFPNYSSELNVNALELEDSALYLCAGLGQGNTEAFFGQGTRLTVV.

This clone was seen a single time. The chain carries TRBV5-1 and TRBJ2-7; D call uncertain. This CDR3 contains 12 residues. CDR1 and CDR2 from the germline V gene are SGHRS and YFSETQ. V lost 0 bases and J lost 7, with 8 bases in between. Here the CDR3 reads CASSLAVGEQYF. The CDR3 DNA follows: TGCGCCAGCAGCTTGGCCGTCGGGGAGCAGTACTTC. The full variable domain, in which reference TRBV5-1 and TRBJ2-7 provide the parts outside the CDR3, is KAGVTQTPRYLIKTRGQQVTLSCSPISGHRSVSWYQQTPGQGLQFLFEYFSETQRNKGNFPGRFSGRQFSNSRSEMNVSTLELGDSALYLCASSLAVGEQYFGPGTRLTVT.

This rearrangement joins TRBV6-5 to TRBJ2-5; the match to TRBD2 covers 9 bases. V lost 4 bases to trimming and J lost 5 bases; unmatched junction nucleotides: 8. CDR1 is MNHEY and CDR2 is SVGAGI in the germline V gene. The CDR3 contains 15 residues. CDR3 region: CASSSNSGRLETQYF. In nucleotides, the CDR3 is TGTGCCAGCAGTTCCAATAGCGGGAGATTGGAGACCCAGTACTTC.

The rearrangement uses TRBV7-2 and TRBJ2-1, with D unclear. V shed 1 base and J shed 3 bases, with 7 bases lying between them. This CDR3 contains 14 residues. The germline V gene has CDR1 SGHTA and CDR2 FQGNSA. In DNA form, the CDR3 reads TGTGCCAGCAGCTTAGATCCACTCTACAATGAGCAGTTCTTC. It translates to CASSLDPLYNEQFF.

This clone occurred once. The gene calls are TRBV28 and TRBJ2-7; perhaps TRBD1 as D (7 bases). Deletions cut 5 bases from V and 5 bases from J, with 16 bases between. This CDR3 spans 14 amino acids. Germline V gene data show CDR1 as MDHEN and CDR2 as SYDVKM. The CDR3 nucleotides are TGTGCCAGCAGTCCAGGGGGGTCGAGCAACGAGCAGTACTTC. It translates to CASSPGGSSNEQYF. The full variable domain, in which reference TRBV28 and TRBJ2-7 provide the parts outside the CDR3, is DVKVTQSSRYLVKRTGEKVFLECVQDMDHENMFWYRQDPGLGLRLIYFSYDVKMKEKGDIPEGYSVSREKKERFSLILESASTNQTSMYLCASSPGGSSNEQYFGPGTRLTVT.

This clone was counted once. The V and J genes are TRBV27 and TRBJ1-1; no definite D call. Germline values: CDR1 MNHEY, CDR2 SMNVEV (reference sequence). Between the trimmed V and J ends, which lost 6 bases and 5 bases, there was a span of 19 bases. The CDR3 runs 15 residues. The chain's CDR3 is CASSLLPALRTEAFF. The CDR3 coding sequence is TGTGCCAGCAGCCTTCTCCCAGCCCTTAGGACTGAAGCTTTCTTT.

This clone has more than one count but fewer than ten. The chain carries TRBV6-1 and TRBJ1-5; D is uncertain. Germline values: CDR1 MNHNS, CDR2 SASEGT. V was clipped by 0 bases and J by 1 base, with 7 bases between them. The CDR3 loop spans 15 amino acids. DNA for the CDR3: TGTGCCAGCAGTGAAGCGGATTGGAGCAATCAGCCCCAGCATTTT. It is translated as CASSEADWSNQPQHF.

As DNA, the CDR3 is TGTGCCAGCAGTGGTGTATCCCAGTCAGGTCAGCCCCAGCATTTT. It yields the protein CASSGVSQSGQPQHF. V is TRBV6-1 and J is TRBJ1-5; D ambiguous. The CDR3 has 15 residues. V gave up 4 bases and J gave up 6 bases, with 16 bases separating them. Germline V gene lookup returns CDR1 MNHNS and CDR2 SASEGT.

The gene calls are TRBV11-3 and TRBJ2-7; D gene unclear. Germline loops: CDR1 SGHNT, CDR2 YENEEA. V was shortened by 5 bases and J by 6 bases, with 17 bases between the two germline ends. This CDR3 contains 14 residues. This chain's CDR3 is CASSRTDSVSEQYF. The CDR3 coding sequence is TGTGCCAGCAGCCGGACCGACTCTGTAAGCGAGCAGTACTTC.

The chain is built from TRBV12-5 and TRBJ1-5; a weak D match, TRBD1 (5 bases). The V end was cut by 3 bases, the J end by 1 base, with 7 bases between. In germline, CDR1 is LGHNT, CDR2 FRNRAP. CDR3 length: 14 amino acids. The CDR3 protein is CASGFGDSNQPQHF. The CDR3 DNA sequence: TGTGCTAGTGGTTTCGGGGACAGCAATCAGCCCCAGCATTTT.

The V and J genes are TRBV6-6 and TRBJ2-7; 7 nucleotides match TRBD1. V was pared by 5 bases and J by 2 bases, with 6 bases of the junction left unmatched. This CDR3 comprises 14 residues. Per germline, CDR1 MNHNY and CDR2 SVGAGI (reference sequence). CDR3 DNA: TGTGCCAGCAGTGCGGACAGGCGTACCTACGAGCAGTACTTC. It is translated as CASSADRRTYEQYF.

V is TRBV7-9 and J is TRBJ1-2; D call uncertain. Germline assignment: CDR1 SEHNR and CDR2 FQNEAQ (reference sequence). The CDR3 is 11 amino acids. The V end was cut by 7 bases, the J end by 9 bases, with 12 bases between. The CDR3 loop is CASTATPSYTF. The CDR3 DNA is TGTGCCAGCACCGCGACTCCAAGCTACACCTTC. Together with reference TRBV7-9 and TRBJ1-2, the CDR3 gives the full variable domain: DTGVSQNPRHKITKRGQNVTFRCDPISEHNRLYWYRQTLGQGPEFLTYFQNEAQLEKSRLLSDRFSAERPKGSFSTLEIQRTEQGDSAMYLCASTATPSYTFGSGTRLTVV.

The chain uses TRBV21-1 and TRBJ1-2; the table's D call, TRBD1, was not checked against the DNA. TRBV21-1 represents a pseudogene. This CDR3 region has 19 residues. The chain's CDR3 is CASSKWGGDRGEKYYGYTF. CDR3 sequence (DNA): TGTGCCAGCAGCAAATGGGGCGGGGACAGGGGGGAGAAGTACTATGGCTACACCTTC.

CDR3 coding DNA: TGTGCCAGAAGGCCCGGCGGGGACGAGCAGTACTTC. This gives the protein CARRPGGDEQYF. V and J are TRBV5-3 and TRBJ2-7; tentative D call: TRBD2 (6 bases). TRBV5-3 is marked as an open reading frame, function uncertain. The CDR3 has 12 residues. Trimming removed 5 bases from V and 5 bases from J, with 11 bases in between.